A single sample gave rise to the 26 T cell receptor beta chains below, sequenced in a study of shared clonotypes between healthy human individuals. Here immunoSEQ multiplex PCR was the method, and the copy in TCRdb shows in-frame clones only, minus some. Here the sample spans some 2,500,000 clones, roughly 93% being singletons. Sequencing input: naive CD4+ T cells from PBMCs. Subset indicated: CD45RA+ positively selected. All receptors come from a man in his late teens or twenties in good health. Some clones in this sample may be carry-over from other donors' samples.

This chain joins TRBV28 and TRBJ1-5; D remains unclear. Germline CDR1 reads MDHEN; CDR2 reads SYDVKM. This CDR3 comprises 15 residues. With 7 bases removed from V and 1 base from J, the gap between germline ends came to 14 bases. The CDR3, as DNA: TGTGCCAGCATCCACTTGCGGGGAAGCAATCAGCCCCAGCATTTT. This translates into CASIHLRGSNQPQHF.

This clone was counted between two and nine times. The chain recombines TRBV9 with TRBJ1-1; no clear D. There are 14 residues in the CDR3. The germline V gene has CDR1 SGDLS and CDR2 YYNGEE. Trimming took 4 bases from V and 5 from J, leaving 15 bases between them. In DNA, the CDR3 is TGTGCCAGCAGCACCCAAGCGGAGAAGACTGAAGCTTTCTTT. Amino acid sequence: CASSTQAEKTEAFF.

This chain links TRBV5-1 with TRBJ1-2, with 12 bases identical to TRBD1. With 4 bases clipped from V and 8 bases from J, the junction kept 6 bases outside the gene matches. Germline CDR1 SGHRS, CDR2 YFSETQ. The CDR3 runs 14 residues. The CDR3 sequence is CASSRGQGALGYTF. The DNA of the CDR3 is TGCGCCAGCAGCAGGGGACAGGGGGCGTTGGGCTACACCTTC.

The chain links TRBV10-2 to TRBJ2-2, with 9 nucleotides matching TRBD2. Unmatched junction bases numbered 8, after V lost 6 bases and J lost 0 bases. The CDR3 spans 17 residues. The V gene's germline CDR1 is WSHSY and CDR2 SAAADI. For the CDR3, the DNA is TGCGCCAGCAGCCCCCCGGGACTAGCCTCGAACACCGGGGAGCTGTTTTTT. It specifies CASSPPGLASNTGELFF.

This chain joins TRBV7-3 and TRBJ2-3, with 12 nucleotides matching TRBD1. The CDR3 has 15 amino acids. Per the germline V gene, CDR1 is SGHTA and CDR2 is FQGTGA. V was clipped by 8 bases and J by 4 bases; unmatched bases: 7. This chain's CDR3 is CASAWGQGASDTQYF. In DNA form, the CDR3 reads TGTGCCAGCGCTTGGGGACAGGGGGCCTCAGATACGCAGTATTTT.

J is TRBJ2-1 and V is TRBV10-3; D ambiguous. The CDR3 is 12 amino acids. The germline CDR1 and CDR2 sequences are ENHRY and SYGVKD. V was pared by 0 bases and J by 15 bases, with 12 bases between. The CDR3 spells CAISESPLRRFF. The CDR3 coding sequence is TGTGCCATCAGTGAGTCGCCACTCCGGCGGTTCTTC.

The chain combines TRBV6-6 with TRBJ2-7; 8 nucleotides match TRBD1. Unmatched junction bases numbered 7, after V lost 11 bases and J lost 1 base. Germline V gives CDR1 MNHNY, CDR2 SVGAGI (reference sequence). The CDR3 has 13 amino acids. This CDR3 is CASRTGQSYEQYF. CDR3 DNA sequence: TGTGCCTCGCGGACAGGGCAATCCTACGAGCAGTACTTC.

As DNA, the CDR3 is TGTGCCAGCAGCCAGCGTGAGTCAAGCACAGATACGCAGTATTTT. It specifies CASSQRESSTDTQYF. The chain employs TRBV14 and TRBJ2-3; unclear D gene. The CDR3 covers 15 residues. Trimming took off 3 bases at V and 0 bases at J, with 10 bases between the two ends. Germline lookup yields CDR1 SGHDN and CDR2 FVKESK.

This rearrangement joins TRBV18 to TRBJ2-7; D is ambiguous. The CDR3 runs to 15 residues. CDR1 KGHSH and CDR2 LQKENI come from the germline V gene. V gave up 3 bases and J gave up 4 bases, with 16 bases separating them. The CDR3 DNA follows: TGTGCCAGCTCACCCCCCGGGTCCCCCGTGTACGAGCAGTACTTC. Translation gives CASSPPGSPVYEQYF.

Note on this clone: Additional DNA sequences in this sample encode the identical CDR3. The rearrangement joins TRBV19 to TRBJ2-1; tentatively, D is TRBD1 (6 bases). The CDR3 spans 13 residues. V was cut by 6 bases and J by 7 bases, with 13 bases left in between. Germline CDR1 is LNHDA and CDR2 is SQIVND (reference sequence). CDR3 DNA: TGTGCCAGTAGCAGACAAGGGGGTAATGAGCAGTTCTTC. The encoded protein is CASSRQGGNEQFF.

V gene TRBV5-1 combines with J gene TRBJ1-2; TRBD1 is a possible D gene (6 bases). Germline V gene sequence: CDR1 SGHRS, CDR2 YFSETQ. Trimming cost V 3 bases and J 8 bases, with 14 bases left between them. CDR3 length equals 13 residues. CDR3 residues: CASSSQGKGGYTF. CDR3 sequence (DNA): TGCGCCAGCAGCTCACAGGGAAAAGGAGGCTACACCTTC. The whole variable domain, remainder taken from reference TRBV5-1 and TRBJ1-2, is KAGVTQTPRYLIKTRGQQVTLSCSPISGHRSVSWYQQTPGQGLQFLFEYFSETQRNKGNFPGRFSGRQFSNSRSEMNVSTLELGDSALYLCASSSQGKGGYTFGSGTRLTVV.

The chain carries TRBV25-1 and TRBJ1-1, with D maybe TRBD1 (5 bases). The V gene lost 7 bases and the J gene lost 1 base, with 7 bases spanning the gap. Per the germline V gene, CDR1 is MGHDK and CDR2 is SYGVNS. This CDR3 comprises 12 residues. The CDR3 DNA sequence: TGTGCCAGCAACACAGGGAACACTGAAGCTTTCTTT. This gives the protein CASNTGNTEAFF.

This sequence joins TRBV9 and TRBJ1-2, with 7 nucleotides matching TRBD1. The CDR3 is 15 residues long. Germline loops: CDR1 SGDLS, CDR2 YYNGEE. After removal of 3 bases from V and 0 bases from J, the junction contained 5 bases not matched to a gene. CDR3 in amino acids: CASSATGDPNYGYTF. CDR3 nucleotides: TGTGCCAGCAGCGCCACAGGGGATCCTAACTATGGCTACACCTTC.

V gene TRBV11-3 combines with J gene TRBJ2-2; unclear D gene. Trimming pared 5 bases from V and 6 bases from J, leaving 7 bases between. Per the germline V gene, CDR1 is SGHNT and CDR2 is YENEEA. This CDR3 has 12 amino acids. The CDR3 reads CASSGFPGELFF. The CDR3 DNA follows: TGTGCCAGCAGCGGATTCCCCGGGGAGCTGTTTTTT.

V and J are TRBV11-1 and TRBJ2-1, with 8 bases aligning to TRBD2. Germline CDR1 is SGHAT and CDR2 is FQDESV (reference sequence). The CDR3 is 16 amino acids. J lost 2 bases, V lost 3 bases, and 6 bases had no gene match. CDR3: CASSFFKLAAYNEQFF. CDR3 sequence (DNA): TGTGCCAGCAGCTTCTTCAAACTAGCGGCCTACAATGAGCAGTTCTTC.

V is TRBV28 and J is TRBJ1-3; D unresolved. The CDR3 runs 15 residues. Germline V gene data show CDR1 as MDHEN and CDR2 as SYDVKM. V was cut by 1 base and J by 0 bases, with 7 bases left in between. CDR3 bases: TGTGCCAGCAGTTTATCAACAGCCTCTGGAAACACCATATATTTT. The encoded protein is CASSLSTASGNTIYF.

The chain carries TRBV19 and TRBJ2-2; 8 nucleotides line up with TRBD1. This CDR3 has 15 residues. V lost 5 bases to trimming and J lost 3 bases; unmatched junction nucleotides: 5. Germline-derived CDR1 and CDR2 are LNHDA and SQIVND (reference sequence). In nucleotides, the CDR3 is TGTGCCAGTAGTGGCAGGGGGCAGGACACCGGGGAGCTGTTTTTT. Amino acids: CASSGRGQDTGELFF. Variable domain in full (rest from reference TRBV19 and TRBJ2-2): DGGITQSPKYLFRKEGQNVTLSCEQNLNHDAMYWYRQDPGQGLRLIYYSQIVNDFQKGDIAEGYSVSREKKESFPLTVTSAQKNPTAFYLCASSGRGQDTGELFFGEGSRLTVL.

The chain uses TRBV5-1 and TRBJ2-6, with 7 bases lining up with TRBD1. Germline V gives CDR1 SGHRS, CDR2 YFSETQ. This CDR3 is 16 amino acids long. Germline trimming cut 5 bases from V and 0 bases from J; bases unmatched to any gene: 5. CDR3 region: CASRTGYASGANVLTF. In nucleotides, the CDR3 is TGCGCCAGCAGGACAGGGTACGCCTCTGGGGCCAACGTCCTGACTTTC.

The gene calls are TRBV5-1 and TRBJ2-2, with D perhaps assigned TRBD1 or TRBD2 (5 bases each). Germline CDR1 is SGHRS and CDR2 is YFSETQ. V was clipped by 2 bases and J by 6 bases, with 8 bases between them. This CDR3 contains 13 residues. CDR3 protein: CASSFRESGELFF. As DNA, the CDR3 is TGCGCCAGCAGCTTCAGGGAGTCCGGGGAGCTGTTTTTT.

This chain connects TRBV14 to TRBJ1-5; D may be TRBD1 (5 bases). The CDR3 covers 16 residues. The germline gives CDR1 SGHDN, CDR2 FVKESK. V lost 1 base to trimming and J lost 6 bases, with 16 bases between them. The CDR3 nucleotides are TGTGCCAGCAGCCAAGTCGGCAGGGTAATGGGTCAGCCCCAGCATTTT. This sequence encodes CASSQVGRVMGQPQHF.

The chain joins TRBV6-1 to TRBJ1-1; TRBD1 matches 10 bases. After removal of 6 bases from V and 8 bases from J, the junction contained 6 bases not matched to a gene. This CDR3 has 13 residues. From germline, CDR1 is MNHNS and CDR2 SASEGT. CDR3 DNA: TGTGCCAGCAGCGGACAGGGGGGGAGCGAAGCTTTCTTT. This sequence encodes CASSGQGGSEAFF.

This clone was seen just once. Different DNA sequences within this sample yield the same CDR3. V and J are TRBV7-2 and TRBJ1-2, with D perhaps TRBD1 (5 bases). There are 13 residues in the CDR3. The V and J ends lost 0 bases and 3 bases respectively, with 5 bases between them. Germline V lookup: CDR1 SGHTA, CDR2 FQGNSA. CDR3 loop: CASSLAGDYGYTF. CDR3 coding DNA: TGTGCCAGCAGCTTAGCAGGGGACTATGGCTACACCTTC.

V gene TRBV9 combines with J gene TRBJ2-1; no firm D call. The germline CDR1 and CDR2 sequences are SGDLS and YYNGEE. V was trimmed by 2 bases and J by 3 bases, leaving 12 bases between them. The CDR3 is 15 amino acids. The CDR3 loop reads CASSVGRNHYNEQFF. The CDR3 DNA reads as TGTGCCAGCAGCGTCGGACGGAACCACTACAATGAGCAGTTCTTC.

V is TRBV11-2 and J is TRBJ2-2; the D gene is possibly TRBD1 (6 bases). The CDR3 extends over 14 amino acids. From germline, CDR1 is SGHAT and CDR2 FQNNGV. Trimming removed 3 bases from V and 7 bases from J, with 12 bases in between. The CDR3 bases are TGTGCCAGCAGCTTCGTCAGGGGTTTCGGGGAGCTGTTTTTT. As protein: CASSFVRGFGELFF.

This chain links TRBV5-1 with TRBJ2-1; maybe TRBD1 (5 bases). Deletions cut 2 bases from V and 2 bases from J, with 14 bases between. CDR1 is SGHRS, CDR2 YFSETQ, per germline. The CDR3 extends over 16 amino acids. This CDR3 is CASSFLSGWAYNEQFF. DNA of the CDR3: TGCGCCAGCAGCTTCCTCTCAGGGTGGGCCTACAATGAGCAGTTCTTC.

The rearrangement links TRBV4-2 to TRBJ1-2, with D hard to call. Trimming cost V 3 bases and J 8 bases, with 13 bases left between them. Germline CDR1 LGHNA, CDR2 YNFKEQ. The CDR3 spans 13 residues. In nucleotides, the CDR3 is TGTGCCAGCAGCCAGCGACCGGAACGGGGCTACACCTTC. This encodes CASSQRPERGYTF.